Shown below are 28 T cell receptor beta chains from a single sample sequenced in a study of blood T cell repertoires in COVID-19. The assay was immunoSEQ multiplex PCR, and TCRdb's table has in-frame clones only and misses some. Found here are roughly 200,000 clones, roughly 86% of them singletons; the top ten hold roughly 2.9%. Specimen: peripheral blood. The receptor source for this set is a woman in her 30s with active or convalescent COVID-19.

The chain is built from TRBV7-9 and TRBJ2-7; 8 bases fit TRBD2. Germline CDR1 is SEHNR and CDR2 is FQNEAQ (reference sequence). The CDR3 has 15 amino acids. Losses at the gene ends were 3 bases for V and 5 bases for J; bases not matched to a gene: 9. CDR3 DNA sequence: TGTGCCAGCAGCTTTCCCCGGACTAGCATGCACGAGCAGTACTTC. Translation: CASSFPRTSMHEQYF.

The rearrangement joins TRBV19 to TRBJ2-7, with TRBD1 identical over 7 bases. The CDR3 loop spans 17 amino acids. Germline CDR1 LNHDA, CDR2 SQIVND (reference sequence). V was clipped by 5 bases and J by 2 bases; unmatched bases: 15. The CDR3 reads CASSSQTGIGTTYEQYF. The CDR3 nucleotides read TGTGCCAGTAGTTCCCAGACAGGGATAGGGACCACCTACGAGCAGTACTTC.

This CDR3 reads CAFQPLTVSYNEQFF. CDR3 in DNA: TGTGCCTTCCAGCCCCTAACAGTCTCCTACAATGAGCAGTTCTTC. The chain recombines TRBV10-3 with TRBJ2-1; D is ambiguous. CDR1 is ENHRY, CDR2 SYGVKD, per germline. This CDR3 comprises 15 residues. V shed 11 bases and J shed 0 bases, with 17 bases lying between them.

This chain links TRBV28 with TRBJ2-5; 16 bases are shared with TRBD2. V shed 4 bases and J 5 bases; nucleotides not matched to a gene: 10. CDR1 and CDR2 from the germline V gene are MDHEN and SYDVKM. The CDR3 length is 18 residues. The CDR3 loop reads CASSSPGTSGRAGETQYF. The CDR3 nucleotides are TGTGCCAGCAGTTCACCCGGGACTAGCGGGAGGGCCGGGGAGACCCAGTACTTC.

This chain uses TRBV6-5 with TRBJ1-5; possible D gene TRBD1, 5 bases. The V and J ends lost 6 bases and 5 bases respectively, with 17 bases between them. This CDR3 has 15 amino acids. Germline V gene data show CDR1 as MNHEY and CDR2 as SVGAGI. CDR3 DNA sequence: TGTGCCAGCAGCCACACCCAGGCGGGACATCAGCCCCAGCATTTT. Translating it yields CASSHTQAGHQPQHF.

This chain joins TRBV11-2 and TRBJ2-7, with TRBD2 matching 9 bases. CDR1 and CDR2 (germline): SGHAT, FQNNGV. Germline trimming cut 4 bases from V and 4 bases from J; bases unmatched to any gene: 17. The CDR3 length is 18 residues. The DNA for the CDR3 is TGTGCCAGCAGCTACGGGGGGATGGGGCTAGCGGGGAGATACGAGCAGTACTTC. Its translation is CASSYGGMGLAGRYEQYF.

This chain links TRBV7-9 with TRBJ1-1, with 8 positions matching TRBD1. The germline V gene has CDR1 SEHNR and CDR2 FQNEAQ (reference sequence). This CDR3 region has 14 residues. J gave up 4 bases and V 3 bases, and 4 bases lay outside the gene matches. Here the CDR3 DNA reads TGTGCCAGCAGCTTGGACAGGGTCGGCACTGAAGCTTTCTTT. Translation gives CASSLDRVGTEAFF.

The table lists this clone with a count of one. The CDR3 protein is CASSVTGDDETQYF. CDR3 nucleotide sequence: TGTGCCAGCAGCGTAACAGGGGACGACGAGACCCAGTACTTC. The J gene is TRBJ2-5, the V gene TRBV9; 7 bases match TRBD1. J gave up 5 bases and V 1 base, and 5 bases lay outside the gene matches. The CDR3 consists of 14 residues. CDR1 SGDLS and CDR2 YYNGEE come from the germline V gene.

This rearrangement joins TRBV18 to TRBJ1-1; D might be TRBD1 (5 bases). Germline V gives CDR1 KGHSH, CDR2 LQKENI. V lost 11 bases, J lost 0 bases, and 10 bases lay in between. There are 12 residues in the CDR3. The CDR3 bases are TGTGCCGGCGGGGCAGTGAACACTGAAGCTTTCTTT. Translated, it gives CAGGAVNTEAFF.

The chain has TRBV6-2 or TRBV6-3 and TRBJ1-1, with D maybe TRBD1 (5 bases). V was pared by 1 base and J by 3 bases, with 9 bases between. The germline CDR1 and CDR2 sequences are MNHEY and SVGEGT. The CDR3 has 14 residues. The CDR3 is CASSYWGLYTEAFF. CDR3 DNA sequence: TGTGCCAGCAGTTACTGGGGACTGTACACTGAAGCTTTCTTT.

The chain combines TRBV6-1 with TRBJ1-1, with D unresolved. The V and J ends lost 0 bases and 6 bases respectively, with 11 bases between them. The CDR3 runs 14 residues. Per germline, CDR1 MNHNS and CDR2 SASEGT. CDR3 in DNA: TGTGCCAGCAGTGAAGCGCGAGGGTGGGCTGAAGCTTTCTTT. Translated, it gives CASSEARGWAEAFF.

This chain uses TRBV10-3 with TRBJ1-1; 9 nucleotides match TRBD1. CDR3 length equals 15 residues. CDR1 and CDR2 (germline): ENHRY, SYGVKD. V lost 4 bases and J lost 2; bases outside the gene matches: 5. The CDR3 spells CAISVPGQGNTEAFF. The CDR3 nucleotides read TGTGCCATCAGTGTTCCGGGACAGGGAAACACTGAAGCTTTCTTT.

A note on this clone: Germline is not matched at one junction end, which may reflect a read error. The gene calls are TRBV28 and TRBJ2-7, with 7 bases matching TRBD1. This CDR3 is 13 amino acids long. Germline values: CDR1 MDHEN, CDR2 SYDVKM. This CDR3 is CASKDRRYYGQYF. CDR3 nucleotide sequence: TGTGCCAGCAAGGACAGGCGTTATTACGGGCAGTACTTC.

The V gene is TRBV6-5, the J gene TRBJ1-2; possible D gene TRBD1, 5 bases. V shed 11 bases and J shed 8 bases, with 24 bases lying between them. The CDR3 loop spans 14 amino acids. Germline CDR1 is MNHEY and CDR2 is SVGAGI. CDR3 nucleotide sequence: TGTGCCGTCGCCTGGGCAGGGCCCTCTGGGGGCTACACCTTC. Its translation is CAVAWAGPSGGYTF.

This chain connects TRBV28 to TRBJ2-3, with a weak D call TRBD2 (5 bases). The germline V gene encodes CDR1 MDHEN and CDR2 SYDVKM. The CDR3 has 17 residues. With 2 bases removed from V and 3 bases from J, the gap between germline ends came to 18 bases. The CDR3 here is CASSLGLAYYLTDTQYF. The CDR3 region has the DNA TGTGCCAGCAGTTTAGGCCTAGCCTACTACCTAACAGATACGCAGTATTTT.

The CDR3, as DNA: TGCGCCAGCAGCTTGAGAGAGTCGAACACCGGGGAGCTGTTTTTT. This gives the protein CASSLRESNTGELFF. V gene TRBV5-1 combines with J gene TRBJ2-2; D is uncertain. Germline-derived CDR1 and CDR2 are SGHRS and YFSETQ. The CDR3 covers 15 residues. Trimming removed 1 base from V and 0 bases from J, with 7 bases in between.

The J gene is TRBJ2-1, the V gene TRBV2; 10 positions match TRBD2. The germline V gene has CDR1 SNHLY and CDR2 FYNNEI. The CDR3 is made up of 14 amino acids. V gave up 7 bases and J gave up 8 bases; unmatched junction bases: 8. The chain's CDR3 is CASTASGSFDEQFF. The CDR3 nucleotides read TGTGCCAGCACCGCTAGCGGGAGTTTCGATGAGCAGTTCTTC.

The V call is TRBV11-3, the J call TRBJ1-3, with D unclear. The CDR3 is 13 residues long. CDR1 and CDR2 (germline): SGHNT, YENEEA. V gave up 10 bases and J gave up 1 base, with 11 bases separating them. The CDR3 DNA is TGTGCCACCGCCGGAGGGTCTGGAAACACCATATATTTT. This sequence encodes CATAGGSGNTIYF.

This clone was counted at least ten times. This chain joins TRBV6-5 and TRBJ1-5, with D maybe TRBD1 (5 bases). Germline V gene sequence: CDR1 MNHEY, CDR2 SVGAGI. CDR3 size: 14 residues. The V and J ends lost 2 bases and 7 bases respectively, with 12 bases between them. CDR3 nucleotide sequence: TGTGCCAGCAGTTACGGAGCGGGGACGCAGCCCCAGCATTTT. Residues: CASSYGAGTQPQHF.

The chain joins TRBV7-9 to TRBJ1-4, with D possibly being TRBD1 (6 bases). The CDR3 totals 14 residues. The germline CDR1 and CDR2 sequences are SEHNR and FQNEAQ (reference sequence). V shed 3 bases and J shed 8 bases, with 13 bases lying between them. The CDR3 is CASSFRGTKEKLFF. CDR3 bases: TGTGCCAGCAGCTTTAGGGGGACGAAGGAAAAACTGTTTTTT.

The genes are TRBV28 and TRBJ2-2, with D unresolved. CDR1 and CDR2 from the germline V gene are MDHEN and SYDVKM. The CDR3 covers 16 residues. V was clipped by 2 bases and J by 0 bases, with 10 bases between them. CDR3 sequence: CASSLAGVTNTGELFF. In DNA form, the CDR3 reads TGTGCCAGCAGTTTAGCAGGTGTTACGAACACCGGGGAGCTGTTTTTT.

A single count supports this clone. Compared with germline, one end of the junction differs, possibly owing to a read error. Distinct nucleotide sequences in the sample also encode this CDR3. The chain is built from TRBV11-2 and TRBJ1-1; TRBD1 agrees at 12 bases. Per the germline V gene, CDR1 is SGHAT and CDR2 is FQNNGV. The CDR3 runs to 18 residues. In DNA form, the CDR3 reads TGTGCTAGCAGCTTAGATGGGACAGGGGGCAGAAAGGACACTGAAGCTTTCTTT. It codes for CASSLDGTGGRKDTEAFF.

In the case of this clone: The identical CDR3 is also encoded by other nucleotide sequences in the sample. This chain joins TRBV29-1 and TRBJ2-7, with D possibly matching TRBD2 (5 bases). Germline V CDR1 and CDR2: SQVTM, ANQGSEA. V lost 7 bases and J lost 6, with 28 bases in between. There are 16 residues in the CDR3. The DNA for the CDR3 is TGCAGCGCCACTGATCCGAGGACTGGAAAGGAGGTCGAGCAGTACTTC. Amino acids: CSATDPRTGKEVEQYF.

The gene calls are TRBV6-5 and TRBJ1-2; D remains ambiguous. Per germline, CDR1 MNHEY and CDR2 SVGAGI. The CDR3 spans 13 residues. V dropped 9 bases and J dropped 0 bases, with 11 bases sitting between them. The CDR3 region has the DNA TGTGCCAGTCAGGATACTTCTAACTATGGCTACACCTTC. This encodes CASQDTSNYGYTF.

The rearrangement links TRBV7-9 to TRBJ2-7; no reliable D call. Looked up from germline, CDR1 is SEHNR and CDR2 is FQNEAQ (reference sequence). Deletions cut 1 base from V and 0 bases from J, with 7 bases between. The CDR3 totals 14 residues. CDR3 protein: CASSLGRSSYEQYF. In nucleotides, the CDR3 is TGTGCCAGCAGCTTAGGTCGCAGCTCCTACGAGCAGTACTTC. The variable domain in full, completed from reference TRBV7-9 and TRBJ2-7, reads DTGVSQNPRHKITKRGQNVTFRCDPISEHNRLYWYRQTLGQGPEFLTYFQNEAQLEKSRLLSDRFSAERPKGSFSTLEIQRTEQGDSAMYLCASSLGRSSYEQYFGPGTRLTVT.

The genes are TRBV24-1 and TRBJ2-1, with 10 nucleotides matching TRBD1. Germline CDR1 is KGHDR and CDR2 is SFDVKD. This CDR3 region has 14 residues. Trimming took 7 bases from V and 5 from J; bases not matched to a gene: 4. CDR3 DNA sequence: TGTGCCACCAGCTTGACAGGGGGCCACAATGAGCAGTTCTTC. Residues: CATSLTGGHNEQFF.

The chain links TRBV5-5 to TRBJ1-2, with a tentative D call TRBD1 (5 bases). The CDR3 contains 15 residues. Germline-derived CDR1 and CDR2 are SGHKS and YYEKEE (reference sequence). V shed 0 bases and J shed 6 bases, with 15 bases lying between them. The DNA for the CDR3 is TGTGCCAGCAGCTTGGTCAGGGAAGAAGCGCATGGCTACACCTTC. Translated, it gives CASSLVREEAHGYTF.

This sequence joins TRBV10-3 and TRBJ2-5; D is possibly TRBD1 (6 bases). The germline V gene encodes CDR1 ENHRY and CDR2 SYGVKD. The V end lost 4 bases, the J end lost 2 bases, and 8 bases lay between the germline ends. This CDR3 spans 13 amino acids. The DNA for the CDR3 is TGTGCCATCAGTGGGACAGAACAAGAGACCCAGTACTTC. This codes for CAISGTEQETQYF.